A single sample gave rise to the 5 T cell receptor beta chains below, sequenced in a study of PD-1 blockade in classical Hodgkin lymphoma. Profiled with immunoSEQ multiplex PCR; TCRdb holds only in-frame clones, not every one. The data show 66,000 or so clones, 71% seen once. Patients all relapsed after autologous stem cell transplantation, and there was variation in brentuximab vedotin exposure. Sequenced material: peripheral blood mononuclear cells (PBMCs), taken before the second cycle of nivolumab. The receptors here all came from a human donor with classical Hodgkin lymphoma.

This chain uses TRBV7-6 with TRBJ2-5; perhaps TRBD1 as D (6 bases). The CDR3 is 13 residues long. Germline assignment: CDR1 SGHVS and CDR2 FNYEAQ. V was cut by 4 bases and J by 2 bases, with 8 bases left in between. CDR3 nucleotide sequence: TGTGCCAGCAGCTCAGGGGAACAAGAGACCCAGTACTTC. Translating gives CASSSGEQETQYF.

This chain uses TRBV27 with TRBJ1-1, with 7 bases matching TRBD1. V gave up 6 bases and J gave up 1 base; unmatched junction bases: 2. CDR1 is MNHEY, CDR2 SMNVEV, per germline (reference sequence). The length of the CDR3 is 13 residues. The chain's CDR3 is CASSDRENTEAFF. The CDR3 nucleotides are TGTGCCAGCAGCGACAGGGAGAACACTGAAGCTTTCTTT.

The CDR3 reads CASSPESGLAVYGYTF. Here the CDR3 DNA reads TGTGCCAGCAGCCCCGAATCGGGGCTGGCAGTCTATGGCTACACCTTC. This sequence joins TRBV7-9 and TRBJ1-2; tentative D call: TRBD1 (5 bases). CDR1 SEHNR and CDR2 FQNEAQ come from the germline V gene (reference sequence). Deletions cut 5 bases from V and 4 bases from J, with 20 bases between. This CDR3 spans 16 amino acids.

This chain uses TRBV15 with TRBJ1-2, with 8 bases aligning to TRBD1. This CDR3 spans 15 amino acids. Germline lookup yields CDR1 LNHNV and CDR2 YYDKDF (reference sequence). Trimming cost V 1 base and J 2 bases; bases outside gene matches: 3. In nucleotides, the CDR3 is TGTGCCACCAGCAGAGGGAGGACAGGGAACTATGGCTACACCTTC. It codes for CATSRGRTGNYGYTF.

CDR3 loop: CASSAGGRNGDTQYF. The CDR3 DNA sequence: TGTGCCAGCAGCGCCGGGGGCCGAAATGGGGATACGCAGTATTTT. This chain joins TRBV9 and TRBJ2-3; perhaps D is TRBD1 or TRBD2 (6 bases each). Germline V lookup: CDR1 SGDLS, CDR2 YYNGEE. This CDR3 comprises 15 residues. The V end was cut by 3 bases, the J end by 6 bases, with 17 bases between.